A single sample gave rise to the 32 T cell receptor beta chains below, sequenced in a study of neoadjuvant anti-PD-1 for oral cavity cancer. The table came from immunoSEQ multiplex PCR; TCRdb's copy has only in-frame clones and leaves some out. The repertoire holds about 79,000 clones, with around 83% as singletons. This specimen was PBMCs, taken before nivolumab (anti-PD-1) treatment. The source is a person aged 35 to 85 with oral cavity squamous cell carcinoma.

This clone has a handful of counts. The chain carries TRBV23-1 and TRBJ1-2, with TRBD1 matching 10 bases. TRBV23-1 falls under the ORF class, with uncertain function. This CDR3 spans 15 amino acids. V shed 4 bases and J 7 bases; nucleotides not matched to a gene: 9. CDR3 in amino acids: CASSLARDRGFGYTF. As DNA, the CDR3 is TGCGCCAGCAGTCTTGCCAGGGACAGGGGTTTTGGCTACACCTTC.

The rearrangement uses TRBV5-6 and TRBJ2-5; 16 positions match TRBD2. With V trimmed by 5 bases and J by 5 bases, 9 bases remained unmatched. CDR1 and CDR2 (germline): SGHDT, YYEEEE. This CDR3 contains 17 residues. DNA of the CDR3: TGTGCCAGCAGTTATCCGGGACTAGCGGGGGGGCTGGAGACCCAGTACTTC. Translated, it gives CASSYPGLAGGLETQYF. The complete variable domain, with remaining parts taken from reference TRBV5-6 and TRBJ2-5, reads DAGVTQSPTHLIKTRGQQVTLRCSPKSGHDTVSWYQQALGQGPQFIFQYYEEEERQRGNFPDRFSGHQFPNYSSELNVNALLLGDSALYLCASSYPGLAGGLETQYFGPGTRLLVL.

The chain joins TRBV27 to TRBJ2-7, with unresolved D. The V end lost 6 bases, the J end lost 7 bases, and 22 bases lay between the germline ends. The CDR3 is 15 residues long. Germline lookup yields CDR1 MNHEY and CDR2 SMNVEV (reference sequence). This chain's CDR3 is CASRPQRSPPREQYF. CDR3 coding DNA: TGTGCCAGCAGGCCCCAAAGGTCGCCTCCGCGGGAGCAGTACTTC.

The rearrangement links TRBV6-1 to TRBJ2-1; 11 bases fit TRBD2. The V segment lost 5 bases and the J segment 3 bases; nucleotides outside the gene matches: 3. The germline gives CDR1 MNHNS, CDR2 SASEGT. This CDR3 has 15 residues. The CDR3 loop reads CASSSGTSGYNEQFF. The CDR3 nucleotides are TGTGCCAGCAGTAGCGGGACTAGCGGCTACAATGAGCAGTTCTTC.

The chain links TRBV6-5 to TRBJ1-6; perhaps TRBD1 as D (5 bases). Deletions cut 0 bases from V and 14 bases from J, with 20 bases between. CDR1 and CDR2 (germline): MNHEY, SVGAGI. The CDR3 spans 16 residues. The CDR3 here is CASSYSGPLAGGALHF. DNA of the CDR3: TGTGCCAGCAGTTACTCGGGGCCACTAGCCGGAGGGGCCCTCCACTTT.

This chain connects TRBV19 to TRBJ1-2; D perhaps matches TRBD1 (5 bases). CDR1 and CDR2 from the germline V gene are LNHDA and SQIVND (reference sequence). Trimming took 8 bases from V and 8 from J, leaving 15 bases between them. The CDR3 length is 12 residues. The CDR3 loop is CASRRGLQGYTF. CDR3 DNA: TGTGCCAGTCGTCGGGGGTTGCAGGGCTACACCTTC.

V gene TRBV6-5 combines with J gene TRBJ2-7, with TRBD1 matching over 10 bases. The length of the CDR3 is 15 residues. Germline CDR1 reads MNHEY; CDR2 reads SVGAGI. V lost 2 bases to trimming and J lost 7 bases; unmatched junction nucleotides: 8. The CDR3 nucleotides are TGTGCCAGCAGTTACCGGAGACAGGGGGCAGGGGAGCAGTACTTC. Its translation: CASSYRRQGAGEQYF.

The chain employs TRBV2 and TRBJ1-1, with TRBD1 matching 9 bases. The germline gives CDR1 SNHLY, CDR2 FYNNEI. V lost 8 bases, J lost 0 bases, and 4 bases stayed unmatched. The CDR3 runs to 14 residues. The DNA of the CDR3 is TGTGCCAGCCAGGACAGGGGCATGAACACTGAAGCTTTCTTT. Amino acid sequence: CASQDRGMNTEAFF.

The CDR3 DNA follows: TGTGCCATCACGGGACGGTTGAACACTGAAGCTTTCTTT. Translated: CAITGRLNTEAFF. This chain joins TRBV10-3 and TRBJ1-1, with D possibly being TRBD1 (5 bases). Germline V lookup: CDR1 ENHRY, CDR2 SYGVKD. Trimming cost V 7 bases and J 0 bases, with 9 bases left between them. The CDR3 runs 13 residues.

V gene TRBV9 combines with J gene TRBJ2-5, with 7 bases identical to TRBD1. The germline gives CDR1 SGDLS, CDR2 YYNGEE. The CDR3 contains 14 residues. V gave up 2 bases and J gave up 1 base; unmatched junction bases: 2. Here the CDR3 DNA reads TGTGCCAGCAGCGTCGGGACAGTCCAAGAGACCCAGTACTTC. It translates to CASSVGTVQETQYF.

The chain links TRBV6-5 to TRBJ2-7; 8 bases agree with TRBD2. CDR3 length: 15 residues. Unmatched junction bases numbered 10, after V lost 7 bases and J lost 2 bases. CDR1 MNHEY and CDR2 SVGAGI come from the germline V gene. CDR3 sequence reads: CASTPAAGAAYEQYF. The CDR3 region has the DNA TGTGCCAGCACTCCCGCAGCGGGGGCCGCCTACGAGCAGTACTTC.

The chain is built from TRBV2 and TRBJ1-1, with D unresolved. Per germline, CDR1 SNHLY and CDR2 FYNNEI. The CDR3 is made up of 11 amino acids. Deletions cut 10 bases from V and 1 base from J, with 7 bases between. The CDR3 protein is CATYGNTEAFF. The CDR3 nucleotides are TGTGCCACCTATGGGAACACTGAAGCTTTCTTT.

V gene TRBV7-9 combines with J gene TRBJ1-1, with D hard to call. Germline V gives CDR1 SEHNR, CDR2 FQNEAQ (reference sequence). With 2 bases removed from V and 5 bases from J, the gap between germline ends came to 27 bases. The CDR3 runs to 19 residues. The CDR3 sequence is CASSLSFAGKARKITEAFF. CDR3 nucleotides: TGTGCCAGCAGCTTATCTTTCGCAGGAAAAGCTCGAAAGATAACTGAAGCTTTCTTT. The whole variable domain, filled in from reference TRBV7-9 and TRBJ1-1, reads DTGVSQNPRHKITKRGQNVTFRCDPISEHNRLYWYRQTLGQGPEFLTYFQNEAQLEKSRLLSDRFSAERPKGSFSTLEIQRTEQGDSAMYLCASSLSFAGKARKITEAFFGQGTRLTVV.

Written as DNA, the CDR3 is TGTGCCAGTAGCGACAGAACAGGGGGCGCATATGGAGCTTTCTTT. Translation: CASSDRTGGAYGAFF. The chain has TRBV19 and TRBJ1-1; 9 bases agree with TRBD1. V shed 6 bases, J shed 10 bases, and the junction held 15 bases outside the gene matches. CDR1 and CDR2 (germline): LNHDA, SQIVND (reference sequence). This CDR3 has 15 residues.

The V call is TRBV6-1, the J call TRBJ2-5; no firm D call. Trimming shortened V by 0 bases and J by 8 bases, and 16 bases separated the two germline ends. The CDR3 length is 15 residues. CDR1 is MNHNS and CDR2 is SASEGT in the germline V gene. CDR3 DNA: TGTGCCAGCAGTGAAGCTCTAGGACCGACTTCCACCCAGTACTTC. This gives the protein CASSEALGPTSTQYF.

The chain couples TRBV19 to TRBJ1-2; no clear D. The CDR3 has 15 amino acids. Between the trimmed V and J ends, which lost 3 bases and 8 bases, there was a span of 19 bases. Germline V gene sequence: CDR1 LNHDA, CDR2 SQIVND (reference sequence). The CDR3 spells CASSISTVVRYGYTF. Here the CDR3 DNA reads TGTGCCAGTAGTATCTCCACGGTGGTGAGGTACGGCTACACCTTC.

This clone came up once. This rearrangement joins TRBV19 to TRBJ1-2, with D perhaps matching TRBD1 (5 bases). From germline, CDR1 is LNHDA and CDR2 SQIVND (reference sequence). The V and J ends lost 3 bases and 4 bases respectively, with 15 bases between them. This CDR3 comprises 15 residues. The CDR3 protein is CASSISMGEGYGYTF. The CDR3 coding sequence is TGTGCCAGTAGTATCTCCATGGGGGAGGGCTATGGCTACACCTTC.

In DNA, the CDR3 is TGTGCCAGCACTACGACAGGGGCCTCCCTTGGTGGGAAGCAGTACTTC. Protein: CASTTTGASLGGKQYF. V and J are TRBV27 and TRBJ2-7; 8 bases are shared with TRBD1. Germline V lookup: CDR1 MNHEY, CDR2 SMNVEV (reference sequence). V was clipped by 7 bases and J by 8 bases; unmatched bases: 19. CDR3 length equals 16 residues.

The gene calls are TRBV10-3 and TRBJ2-7, with TRBD2 matching over 12 bases. The CDR3 length is 15 residues. V was pared by 5 bases and J by 2 bases, with 4 bases of the junction left unmatched. CDR1 is ENHRY, CDR2 SYGVKD, per germline. The CDR3 nucleotides read TGTGCCATCAGTAACCTAGCGGGAGGGACCTACGAGCAGTACTTC. Translated: CAISNLAGGTYEQYF.

The rearrangement links TRBV27 to TRBJ2-7; perhaps TRBD2 as D (5 bases). The CDR3 contains 13 residues. Germline V gene lookup returns CDR1 MNHEY and CDR2 SMNVEV (reference sequence). Trimming pared 6 bases from V and 3 bases from J, leaving 12 bases between. CDR3 region: CASSRRGSYEQYF. Written as DNA, the CDR3 is TGTGCCAGCAGCCGGCGAGGGAGCTACGAGCAGTACTTC.

The chain joins TRBV5-4 to TRBJ2-3, with TRBD2 matching 8 bases. The germline V gene encodes CDR1 SGHNT and CDR2 YYREEE (reference sequence). The length of the CDR3 is 17 residues. The ends lost 0 bases at V and 4 bases at J; junction bases unmatched: 10. In DNA form, the CDR3 reads TGTGCCAGCAGCTTGGAAGCGGGAGTAGGCGTGGCAGATACGCAGTATTTT. It translates to CASSLEAGVGVADTQYF. Full variable domain (missing parts from reference TRBV5-4 and TRBJ2-3): ETGVTQSPTHLIKTRGQQVTLRCSSQSGHNTVSWYQQALGQGPQFIFQYYREEENGRGNFPPRFSGLQFPNYSSELNVNALELDDSALYLCASSLEAGVGVADTQYFGPGTRLTVL.

The V call is TRBV15, the J call TRBJ2-2; tentative D call: TRBD1 (6 bases). The CDR3 is made up of 17 amino acids. Trimming cost V 0 bases and J 5 bases, with 16 bases left between them. CDR1 is LNHNV, CDR2 YYDKDF, per germline (reference sequence). The CDR3 coding sequence is TGTGCCACCAGCAGAGATACGGCAGGGGCGAGAACCGGGGAGCTGTTTTTT. Amino acids: CATSRDTAGARTGELFF.

The CDR3 nucleotides are TGTGCCAGCAGCTCGATGTGGGCGAACACTGAAGCTTTCTTT. This encodes CASSSMWANTEAFF. This rearrangement joins TRBV7-2 to TRBJ1-1; D call uncertain. Germline CDR1 reads SGHTA; CDR2 reads FQGNSA. Deletions cut 4 bases from V and 1 base from J, with 10 bases between. CDR3 length equals 14 residues.

The genes are TRBV7-3 and TRBJ2-7; possibly TRBD1 or TRBD2 for D (6 bases each). Germline-derived CDR1 and CDR2 are SGHTA and FQGTGA. The CDR3 is 13 amino acids. Deletions cut 5 bases from V and 6 bases from J, with 14 bases between. DNA for the CDR3: TGTGCCAGCAGCCGGGGGCAGGGCCGCGAGCAGTACTTC. Translated: CASSRGQGREQYF. Together with reference TRBV7-3 and TRBJ2-7, the CDR3 gives the full variable domain: GAGVSQTPSNKVTEKGKYVELRCDPISGHTALYWYRQSLGQGPEFLIYFQGTGAADDSGLPNDRFFAVRPEGSVSTLKIQRTERGDSAVYLCASSRGQGREQYFGPGTRLTVT.

The rearrangement uses TRBV5-1 and TRBJ1-1; weak D call: TRBD1 (5 bases). Germline lookup yields CDR1 SGHRS and CDR2 YFSETQ. The CDR3 length is 16 residues. The V end was cut by 3 bases, the J end by 2 bases, with 17 bases between. The CDR3 protein is CASSYVRGRANTEAFF. The CDR3, as DNA: TGCGCCAGCAGCTACGTTAGGGGACGGGCAAACACTGAAGCTTTCTTT.

The chain joins TRBV5-8 to TRBJ1-2; 7 nucleotides match TRBD1. CDR3 size: 16 residues. Trimming removed 0 bases from V and 3 bases from J; junction bases left unmatched: 8. Looked up from germline, CDR1 is SGHTS and CDR2 is YDEGEE. CDR3 in DNA: TGTGCCAGCAGCTTGGTATCTGTCGGGACAGACTATGGCTACACCTTC. As protein: CASSLVSVGTDYGYTF.

The chain combines TRBV9 with TRBJ2-7; D possibly corresponds to TRBD1 (7 bases). Deletions cut 1 base from V and 5 bases from J, with 10 bases between. The CDR3 is 13 residues long. Per germline, CDR1 SGDLS and CDR2 YYNGEE. The CDR3 region is CASSVQGGHEQYF. In nucleotides, the CDR3 is TGTGCCAGCAGCGTACAGGGGGGCCACGAGCAGTACTTC.

The V gene is TRBV5-1, the J gene TRBJ2-7, with D tentatively TRBD2 (6 bases). Germline assignment: CDR1 SGHRS and CDR2 YFSETQ. Trimming pared 4 bases from V and 4 bases from J, leaving 12 bases between. This CDR3 spans 13 amino acids. The CDR3 DNA reads TGCGCCAGCAGCCAGGGAGGCCTTTACGAGCAGTACTTC. Protein product: CASSQGGLYEQYF.

The chain recombines TRBV6-4 with TRBJ1-2; possibly TRBD1 for D (5 bases). The CDR3 runs to 13 residues. Germline CDR1 reads MRHNA; CDR2 reads SNTAGT. Trimming pared 5 bases from V and 4 bases from J, leaving 11 bases between. CDR3 coding DNA: TGTGCCAGCAGTCGGGGGGGGGTCTATGGCTACACCTTC. This gives the protein CASSRGGVYGYTF.

The chain is built from TRBV28 and TRBJ2-7; no definite D call. Germline V gene lookup returns CDR1 MDHEN and CDR2 SYDVKM. The CDR3 length is 14 residues. V lost 7 bases and J lost 0, with 13 bases in between. The CDR3 loop reads CASTPQSVSYEQYF. For the CDR3, the DNA is TGTGCCAGCACCCCACAAAGCGTCTCCTACGAGCAGTACTTC.

This clone was found once. The chain has TRBV5-1 and TRBJ1-1; the match to TRBD1 covers 7 bases. The CDR3 is 14 amino acids. J was trimmed by 4 bases and V by 2 bases; bases with no gene match: 5. Germline V gene sequence: CDR1 SGHRS, CDR2 YFSETQ. CDR3 residues: CASSFSSGGTEAFF. The CDR3 DNA reads as TGCGCCAGCAGCTTCTCATCAGGGGGCACTGAAGCTTTCTTT.

This chain connects TRBV30 to TRBJ2-1; 11 bases match TRBD1. The CDR3 consists of 17 residues. The V gene's germline CDR1 is GTSNPN and CDR2 SVGIG (reference sequence). Germline trimming cut 2 bases from V and 1 base from J; bases unmatched to any gene: 7. Here the CDR3 reads CAWSRTGTGGSYNEQFF. DNA of the CDR3: TGTGCCTGGAGTCGAACCGGGACAGGGGGATCCTACAATGAGCAGTTCTTC.